This entry describes one TCR beta chain. Its specific antigen is unknown. No base-level quality is on record; no much larger clone is a single base apart. The protocol used for the library was the immunoSEQ multiplex PCR assay. The multiplex PCR relied on a mix of 60 forward primers for TCR Vbeta segments and 13 reverse primers for TCR Jbeta segments. A multiplex PCR assay on genomic DNA amplified the CDR3 region of rearranged TCR beta genes. The Illumina HiSeq System was used to sequence the amplified TCR beta libraries as 87-base-pair reads. Per the original workflow: In a later analysis, tens of millions of unique TCR beta chains were counted across the 500 to 700 repertoires, and roughly 10 million of these chains were shared by at least two donors. Raw reads were error-corrected and collapsed into unique sequences with a nearest-neighbor algorithm that merged closely related sequences to remove PCR and sequencing errors. V, D and J gene segments were assigned by aligning CDR3 sequences to IMGT reference sequences. For a sequence to be retained, a match of at least six nucleotides to both a V gene segment and a J gene segment was required. A rearrangement counted as productive if the CDR3 had no stop codons and remained in frame with V and J, and every other rearrangement counted as non-productive. Following IMGT convention, CDR3 was defined as the stretch from the second conserved V-encoded cysteine to the conserved J-encoded phenylalanine. In an earlier analysis of approximately 500 of the donors, sequences lacking an unambiguous match to a single V gene segment were excluded. In an earlier analysis of 587 of the donors, V segments were called functional above 56.7% productive rearrangements and were called segregating when the between-donor standard deviation exceeded 5%. A statistical classification framework was developed to diagnose cytomegalovirus status using the catalog of TCR beta chain sequences. In a later analysis, TCR nucleotide sequences were compared against IMGT/GENE-DB human TR gene sequences so that V and J genes could be assigned. Using the TCRdist pipeline, a later analysis assigned CDR3 sequences along with most-parsimonious VDJ recombination scenarios. A later analysis defined each TCR beta chain by its CDR3 amino acid sequence plus V-gene family, and excluded reads lacking a unique V-gene family. As a way to deal with suspected cross-contamination and a sequencing artifact, a later analysis dropped 450 to 600 nucleotide sequences that were highly shared and had low generation probability. A later analysis calculated a clonal expansion index for each public chain from normalized within-repertoire ranks of inferred template counts. In a later analysis, generation probabilities were computed using a VDJ recombination model fitted to out-of-frame rearrangements, and the results were checked against IGoR. Hypergeometric tests were used in a later analysis to score TCR-TCR, TCR-HLA and TCR-CMV co-occurrence, with a repertoire-size bias correction applied to the TCR pairs. To estimate false discovery rates, a later analysis permuted the HLA or CMV assignments 20 times. In a later analysis, co-occurring TCRs were grouped with DBSCAN, and TCRdist sequence similarity was added when clustering was performed within HLA-allele-positive subsets. Co-occurrence clustering excluded repertoires with fewer than 30,000 or more than 120,000 public chains, plus five with anomalous nucleotide sharing. This immuneACCESS table, as held by TCRdb, lists in-frame sequences with V and J called but not all clones. Of the missing ones, under half trace to an unresolved V gene in checked studies; the others have no known cause. For V, J and clone size, that table is used; D and trimming come from the DNA. This sample gives about 150,000 clones in total; approximately 88% of them show up just once. The leading ten clones occupy approximately 1.5% of the sample.

The cohort was made up of approximately 670 healthy bone marrow donors. All cohort members were sampled while nominally healthy, although unrecorded immune exposures were likely present. The donor tested CMV seronegative, placing the donor among the approximately 360 seronegative members of the cohort. A peripheral blood sample was collected from each donor, and TCR beta sequencing was performed on peripheral blood mononuclear cells. Genomic DNA was extracted from the blood cell samples with the Qiagen DNeasy Blood Extraction Kit. Looking up the germline V gene yields CDR1 SGHTA and CDR2 FQGNSA. V is trimmed back by 4 bases and J by 4 bases, and the junction contains 13 bases that no gene match accounts for. The CDR3 numbers 17 residues from cysteine through phenylalanine. The DNA shown is the 51-base CDR3, in frame from base 1. This specimen comes from a study of cytomegalovirus exposure and HLA in healthy donors (dated by TCRdb to about 2017). In terms of the full investigation: An earlier analysis of approximately 640 of the donors reported more than 250 Gb of sequence data and around 110 million unique TCR beta sequences from about 200 million T cells. Of the approximately 400 genotyped donors, around 81% fell in the genetic ancestry cluster associated with self-reported Caucasian donors. A later genetic analysis used genome-wide SNP genotypes for 398 of the 666 donors, treating that subset as a discovery cohort. Alongside the repertoire data, information on donor age, sex, ethnicity and CMV serostatus was compiled. To decide whether each TCR beta V gene segment behaved as functional or pseudogenic, an earlier analysis of some 600 of the donors relied on high-throughput TCR beta sequencing. In addition to the first cohort of 650 to 750 subjects, a separate validation cohort of approximately 110 different subjects was used. Four or five DR-DQ haplotypes were handled as single units for association and clustering because linkage in the cohort was strong. A later analysis re-analyzed previously published TCR beta repertoires from 666 donors and added high-resolution HLA genotyping to study TCR occurrence patterns. An early release that covered about 600 HLA-typed donors contained 300 to 350 gigabases of sequencing data and around 80 million unique TCR sequences. Among some 400 genotyped donors of the cohort, an average of around 250,000 unique TCR beta nucleotide sequences was sequenced per donor, of which 15% to 20% were non-productive. The study aimed to test whether cataloging public T cell receptors could reveal signatures of past pathogen exposure. The number of typed donors differed by locus: about 629-630 for A, B, C, DRB1 and DQB1; about 520 for DQA1; fewer than 610 for DPA1; and some 450 for DPB1. All discovery cohort repertoires had been generated on a single sequencing platform. The later analysis used no new phenotypic data to find candidate immune exposures, relying instead on TCR beta sequences and their occurrence across donors. To predict cytomegalovirus infection status, the study combined high-throughput TCR immunosequencing, statistical association of individual TCRs with disease status, and machine learning. The T cell repertoires of around 670 subjects were profiled by immunosequencing and related to cytomegalovirus serostatus. Both class I and class II loci were covered by HLA typing, at four-digit resolution.

Overall study results and their limits: In a later analysis, some 17,000 TCR beta sequences were associated with specific HLA alleles at a false discovery rate of 0.05. A cluster of highly shared sequence variants was judged likely to be a technical artifact of the sequencing pipeline. The classifier was reported to diagnose cytomegalovirus status with high specificity and sensitivity in both the original cohort and the validation cohort. A few of the identified cytomegalovirus-associated TCR beta chains were confirmed in vitro to be specific for cytomegalovirus antigens. According to a later analysis, most CMV-associated TCR beta chains appeared to be HLA-restricted, and the HLA associations seemed to be driven largely by CMV exposure. In a later analysis, the rate of TCR association differed among HLA loci, with DRB1 alleles having the most associated TCRs and HLA-C alleles having the fewest. Immune exposure information for the cohort was limited to CMV serostatus. Because counts were too low, seventeen rarely observed V segments, including chromosome 9 orphons, were left out of the earlier analysis of 587 of the donors. In a later genetic analysis, a missense DCLRE1C variant was associated with V-gene and J-gene trimming of TCR beta chains, and the association was replicated in an independent cohort. In this cohort, only TCR beta chains were sequenced, and detectable features were limited by the absence of alpha or paired-chain data. A further reported finding was that TCR beta sequences accurately predicted the HLA-A and HLA-B alleles for most subjects in the first cohort. The authors suggested that the approach could potentially be extended to other disease states and immunological phenotypes. Some IMGT-functional V segments, including TRBV6-2 and TRBV6-3, could not be distinguished by the 87-base-pair reads and were therefore excluded. Several of the top co-occurrence clusters appeared to be linked to parvovirus B19, influenza, CMV and Epstein-Barr virus, according to a later analysis. Linkage disequilibrium might explain the correlated functional status among segregating V segments, but an unknown experimental factor could not be ruled out. Most TCR sequences were observed very rarely across donors, whereas some public TCRs were present in many individuals. Sequencing depth was assumed to be roughly uniform across donors in the presence/absence analyses, though that assumption may not hold. In a later genetic analysis, fewer N-insertions in productive TCRs were reported among donors in an Asian-associated ancestry cluster than the 666-donor mean. The study listed approximately 150 TCR beta chains as associated with cytomegalovirus. HLA typing was unavailable for some donors at each locus, so association tests used only the typed subset. In a later analysis, HLA-associated TCR beta chains showed more clonal expansion and lower generation probabilities than non-associated chains that were equally common. Assigning TCR associations to individual alleles was difficult when HLA alleles, especially DR and DQ, strongly co-occurred. In an earlier analysis of more than 500 of the donors, most TCR beta V segments appeared in productive rearrangements about 87% or about 30% of the time, broadly matching IMGT annotations.

This receptor was taken from a woman aged 18-29 years in good health and CMV-seronegative. Input material: PBMCs. In this chain, TRBV7-2 is recombined with TRBJ2-1, and 7 bases in between align with TRBD2. The CDR3 region has the sequence CASSSPKLRGVYNEQFF. The DNA reads TGTGCCAGCAGCTCACCGAAGCTTCGGGGGGTTTACAATGAGCAGTTCTTC.